The clone carrying this TCR beta chain was recorded many times. The sample is drawn from a study of CD8+CD57+ T cells in acquired aplastic anemia. In the study overall: Mean yield of DNA from sorted CD4+ and CD8+ cells was 3 to 3.5 ug.

Patients sequenced had flow cytometry evidence of CD8+CD57+ cell expansion. No therapy was given to patients before blood sampling. Genomic DNA provided the template from which TCR beta VDJ and CDR3 profiles were obtained. TCRdb reprocessed the reads with MiXCR, giving one entry per CDR3 protein. The sample holds just over 150,000 distinct CDR3 sequences, roughly 50% seen once. The germline V and J ends were trimmed by 2 bases and 0 bases, with 11 bases remaining between them. Germline CDR1 reads SEHNR; CDR2 reads FQNEAQ (reference sequence). The CDR3 sequence is 16 residues long. The genes are TRBV7-9 and TRBJ2-1; a possible D gene is TRBD2 (5 bases). The sequenced sample was sorted CD4+, CD8+, or CD8+CD57+ T cells (not recorded which) from PBMCs. The sequence derives from a human donor with aplastic anemia. This CDR3 is CASSLIGESSYNEQFF. CDR3 DNA sequence: TGTGCCAGCAGCTTAATCGGGGAGAGCTCCTACAATGAGCAGTTCTTC.